A selection of T cell receptor beta chains follows, all from one sample in a study of T cell repertoires in cytomegalovirus infection. From the reads, TCRdb called clonotypes with MiXCR, one entry per CDR3 protein. The sample includes under 150,000 distinct CDR3 sequences, approximately 8.8% seen only once; the top ten take around 9.1%. The sequenced sample consisted of PBMCs. The receptor source for this set is a human donor in good health (CMV status not recorded). Some clones in this sample may be carry-over from other donors' samples. Each CDR3 is given with its conserved first and last residue. D genes are given only for firm matches. Where a row states a size, it is once, few, many or the class of an expanded clone; other rows omit it.

CDR3: CASSPRENEQYF
DNA: TGTGCCAGCAGTCCACGAGAAAACGAGCAGTACTTC
J: TRBJ2-7
size: many
V: TRBV12-3/TRBV12-4
D: .

CDR3: CSASQHGTSSNEQFF
DNA: TGCAGTGCTAGCCAACACGGGACTAGCAGCAATGAGCAGTTCTTC
J: TRBJ2-1
size: .
V: TRBV20-1
D: TRBD2

CDR3: CASSLAPGLGYEQYF
DNA: TGTGCCAGCAGCTTAGCACCAGGGTTGGGTTACGAGCAGTACTTC
J: TRBJ2-7
size: many
V: TRBV7-2
D: .

CDR3: CASSLDSTEAFF
DNA: TGTGCCAGCAGTTTAGACAGCACTGAAGCTTTCTTT
J: TRBJ1-1
size: many
V: TRBV28
D: .

CDR3: CASSEGGELTDTQYF
DNA: TGTGCCAGCAGTGAGGGGGGAGAGCTCACAGATACGCAGTATTTT
J: TRBJ2-3
size: many
V: TRBV2
D: .

CDR3: CASGTGDTGELFF
DNA: TGTGCCAGCGGGACAGGGGACACCGGGGAGCTGTTTTTT
J: TRBJ2-2
size: .
V: TRBV6-4
D: TRBD1

CDR3: CASRGGLAGEQYF
DNA: TGTGCCAGCAGGGGGGGACTAGCCGGCGAGCAGTACTTC
J: TRBJ2-7
size: many
V: TRBV28
D: TRBD2

CDR3: CASSLGSVVTKASGGKAFF
DNA: TGTGCCAGCAGCTTAGGGTCAGTGGTCACAAAGGCTTCCGGGGGGAAAGCTTTCTTT
J: TRBJ1-1
size: few
V: TRBV7-6
D: .

CDR3: CASTPGGNRSNQPQHF
DNA: TGTGCCAGCACCCCTGGGGGAAACCGTAGCAATCAGCCCCAGCATTTT
J: TRBJ1-5
size: few
V: TRBV6-6
D: .

CDR3: CASSFFPGDDGELFF
DNA: TGTGCCAGCAGTTTTTTCCCGGGGGACGACGGGGAGCTGTTTTTT
J: TRBJ2-2
size: many
V: TRBV12-3/TRBV12-4
D: .

CDR3: CSARAGAGDNSPLHF
DNA: TGCAGTGCACGTGCAGGGGCAGGTGATAATTCACCCCTCCACTTT
J: TRBJ1-6
size: few
V: TRBV20-1
D: .

CDR3: CASGRGGGGETQYF
DNA: TGTGCTAGTGGACGGGGAGGGGGAGGCGAGACCCAGTACTTC
J: TRBJ2-5
size: many
V: TRBV12-5
D: .

CDR3: CSVVRDTEAFF
DNA: TGCAGCGTTGTAAGGGACACTGAAGCTTTCTTT
J: TRBJ1-1
size: .
V: TRBV29-1
D: .

CDR3: CSFLAGGPPYEQYF
DNA: TGCAGCTTTCTAGCGGGGGGCCCACCATACGAGCAGTACTTC
J: TRBJ2-7
size: .
V: TRBV29-1
D: TRBD2

CDR3: CASSPDTGTGKNTEAFF
DNA: TGTGCCAGCAGCCCTGACACCGGGACAGGAAAGAACACTGAAGCTTTCTTT
J: TRBJ1-1
size: many
V: TRBV5-6
D: TRBD1

CDR3: CASSRTPLGYGYTF
DNA: TGTGCCAGCAGTAGGACGCCCCTCGGATATGGCTACACCTTC
J: TRBJ1-2
size: many
V: TRBV2
D: .

CDR3: CASSSRQGIDEQYF
DNA: TGTGCCAGCAGCTCCAGACAGGGTATCGACGAGCAGTACTTC
J: TRBJ2-7
size: many
V: TRBV7-9
D: TRBD1

CDR3: CASSRPKQMNTEAFF
DNA: TGTGCCAGCAGCCGGCCGAAGCAAATGAACACTGAAGCTTTCTTT
J: TRBJ1-1
size: many
V: TRBV7-9
D: .

CDR3: CSARGQARQNIQYF
DNA: TGCAGTGCTAGAGGCCAGGCGCGGCAAAACATTCAGTACTTC
J: TRBJ2-4
size: few
V: TRBV20-1
D: .

CDR3: CASSLGRDASWQETQYF
DNA: TGTGCCAGCAGCTTAGGTCGGGACGCGTCCTGGCAAGAGACCCAGTACTTC
J: TRBJ2-5
size: .
V: TRBV7-2
D: .

CDR3: CASTGGAPYNEQFF
DNA: TGTGCCAGTACCGGCGGGGCCCCCTACAATGAGCAGTTCTTC
J: TRBJ2-1
size: many
V: TRBV19
D: .

CDR3: CASSPRTRDTQYF
DNA: TGCGCCAGCAGCCCACGGACCCGAGATACGCAGTATTTT
J: TRBJ2-3
size: few
V: TRBV5-1
D: .

CDR3: CASSVAGSTDTQYF
DNA: TGTGCCAGCAGCGTAGCGGGGAGCACAGATACGCAGTATTTT
J: TRBJ2-3
size: .
V: TRBV7-3
D: TRBD2

CDR3: CASSYRFSTDTQYF
DNA: TGTGCCAGCAGTTACCGGTTTAGCACAGATACGCAGTATTTT
J: TRBJ2-3
size: few
V: TRBV6-5
D: .

CDR3: CATSRRRGRVTDTQYF
DNA: TGTGCCACCAGCAGGCGCCGGGGAAGAGTCACAGATACGCAGTATTTT
J: TRBJ2-3
size: many
V: TRBV15
D: .

CDR3: CASSLDQTAEFTDTQYF
DNA: TGCGCCAGCAGCTTGGATCAGACAGCGGAGTTCACAGATACGCAGTATTTT
J: TRBJ2-3
size: few
V: TRBV5-1
D: .

CDR3: CASSLSTRAAKNIQYF
DNA: TGTGCCAGCAGCTTAAGTACGAGGGCCGCCAAAAACATTCAGTACTTC
J: TRBJ2-4
size: many
V: TRBV11-2
D: .

CDR3: CASSSGGSYNSPLHF
DNA: TGTGCCAGCAGTTCCGGGGGGTCCTATAATTCACCCCTCCACTTT
J: TRBJ1-6
size: many
V: TRBV6-5
D: .

CDR3: CASSITYNEQFF
DNA: TGTGCCAGTAGTATAACCTACAATGAGCAGTTCTTC
J: TRBJ2-1
size: many
V: TRBV19
D: .

CDR3: CASREKAWDTEAFF
DNA: TGTGCCAGTAGGGAAAAGGCTTGGGACACTGAAGCTTTCTTT
J: TRBJ1-1
size: many
V: TRBV19
D: .

CDR3: CASSRGRKATIYF
DNA: TGTGCCAGCAGTCGCGGACGAAAGGCCACCATATATTTT
J: TRBJ1-3
size: many
V: TRBV11-1
D: .

CDR3: CATDPTGAGERYF
DNA: TGTGCCACCGATCCGACCGGGGCGGGTGAGAGGTATTTT
J: TRBJ2-3
size: many
V: TRBV3-1
D: .

CDR3: CASSTPRTNTGELFF
DNA: TGTGCCAGCAGTACCCCCAGGACGAACACCGGGGAGCTGTTTTTT
J: TRBJ2-2
size: many
V: TRBV7-2
D: .

CDR3: CASSLMVSISGNTIYF
DNA: TGTGCCAGCAGCTTAATGGTCTCCATCTCTGGAAACACCATATATTTT
J: TRBJ1-3
size: many
V: TRBV11-2
D: .

CDR3: CASSLLVYYEQYF
DNA: TGTGCCAGCAGCTTGTTGGTTTACTACGAGCAGTACTTC
J: TRBJ2-7
size: many
V: TRBV5-8
D: .

CDR3: CASSYPGTGDEKLFF
DNA: TGTGCCAGCAGTTATCCCGGGACAGGGGACGAAAAACTGTTTTTT
J: TRBJ1-4
size: .
V: TRBV6-6
D: TRBD1

CDR3: CASSLSWGNTGELFF
DNA: TGCGCCAGCAGCTTGTCGTGGGGTAACACCGGGGAGCTGTTTTTT
J: TRBJ2-2
size: .
V: TRBV5-1
D: .

CDR3: CASSLGGGASYEQYF
DNA: TGTGCCAGCAGTCTTGGGGGGGGGGCGAGTTACGAGCAGTACTTC
J: TRBJ2-7
size: many
V: TRBV28
D: .

CDR3: CSVVGRSEQYF
DNA: TGCAGCGTCGTAGGGCGTAGCGAGCAGTACTTC
J: TRBJ2-7
size: few
V: TRBV29-1
D: .

CDR3: CASSGAGGESETQYF
DNA: TGTGCCAGCAGTGGGGCCGGGGGTGAGAGTGAGACCCAGTACTTC
J: TRBJ2-5
size: many
V: TRBV25-1
D: .

CDR3: CASRDNYGYTF
DNA: TGTGCCAGCAGGGACAACTATGGCTACACCTTC
J: TRBJ1-2
size: many
V: TRBV6-4
D: .

CDR3: CASSLFASGGNEQFF
DNA: TGTGCCAGCAGCTTATTCGCCAGCGGGGGCAATGAGCAGTTCTTC
J: TRBJ2-1
size: many
V: TRBV11-2
D: TRBD2

CDR3: CSVEDPGDNYGYTF
DNA: TGCAGCGTTGAAGATCCAGGGGATAACTATGGCTACACCTTC
J: TRBJ1-2
size: .
V: TRBV29-1
D: .

CDR3: CASSLDPYNEQFF
DNA: TGTGCCAGCAGCTTAGACCCCTACAATGAGCAGTTCTTC
J: TRBJ2-1
size: many
V: TRBV7-2
D: .

CDR3: CASRASTDTQYF
DNA: TGTGCCAGCAGAGCTAGCACAGATACGCAGTATTTT
J: TRBJ2-3
size: many
V: TRBV12-3/TRBV12-4
D: .

CDR3: CSFTGANEQFF
DNA: TGCAGCTTCACAGGGGCCAATGAGCAGTTCTTC
J: TRBJ2-1
size: many
V: TRBV29-1
D: TRBD1

CDR3: CASSSRDTNQETQYF
DNA: TGTGCCAGCAGCTCCCGGGACACCAATCAAGAGACCCAGTACTTC
J: TRBJ2-5
size: many
V: TRBV7-8
D: .

CDR3: CAALGLEDSTEAFF
DNA: TGTGCCGCCTTGGGTCTGGAGGACAGCACTGAAGCTTTCTTT
J: TRBJ1-1
size: many
V: TRBV2
D: .

CDR3: CASSEILAIYGYTF
DNA: TGTGCCAGCAGTGAAATCTTGGCAATCTATGGCTACACCTTC
J: TRBJ1-2
size: .
V: TRBV2
D: .

CDR3: CASSIEGASTDTQYF
DNA: TGTGCCAGCAGCATAGAGGGAGCTAGCACAGATACGCAGTATTTT
J: TRBJ2-3
size: .
V: TRBV7-2
D: .